The TCR beta chain under discussion was sequenced for a study of regulatory T cells in long-lasting Graves disease. Whole-study results and caveats: Persistent disease samples used TRBV28, TRBJ1-2 and TRBJ2-5 preferentially. Clonotypes that were public and shared totalled a few thousand in persistent patients versus 800 to 1,000 in new patients.

The time point was: persistent/refractory GD, antithyroid drugs over 5 years with positive TRAb. Extracted PBMC RNA gave rise to the TCR library. This clonotype was seen a few times. Its target is not known. Through Arm-PCR of CDR3 regions and iRepertoire HTBI primers, TCR beta libraries were built. MiXCR, applied by TCRdb to the multiplex PCR reads, yields one record per CDR3 protein. This sample carries hundreds of thousands of distinct CDR3 sequences, under 25% of them seen once, and the ten largest clones take roughly 20%. The CDR3 is made up of 14 amino acids. The ends lost 4 bases at V and 1 base at J; junction bases unmatched: 0. Germline values: CDR1 SQVTM, CDR2 ANQGSEA.

The material was peripheral blood mononuclear cells (PBMCs), obtained when the disease was refractory, from a patient treated with antithyroid drugs. The chain combines TRBV29-1 with TRBJ2-2, with 10 bases matching TRBD2. This clonotype was sampled from a female donor with Graves disease. The CDR3: CSVGLAGNTGELFF. The DNA of the CDR3 is TGCAGCGTTGGACTAGCGGGGAACACCGGGGAGCTGTTTTTT.